The entry below describes one T cell receptor beta chain. The sample belongs to a study of blood T cells in healthy people across ages. Then a second PCR, running roughly 7 to 11 cycles, was carried out with a sample-barcoded 5' primer and a J-beta primer mix. TCRdb reanalysed the 5' RACE reads using MiXCR and keeps one entry per CDR3 protein. Of a few hundred thousand distinct CDR3 sequences listed, approximately 30% are singletons. Trimming cost V 2 bases and J 2 bases, with 12 bases left between them. The length of the CDR3 is 16 residues. Germline assignment: CDR1 SGHDN and CDR2 FVKESK. The sample taken for sequencing was blood. The chain couples TRBV14 to TRBJ2-2; a weak D match, TRBD1 (6 bases). The sequence came from a woman in her 70s in good health. The DNA for the CDR3 is TGTGCCAGCAGCCAAATACGGGGACACAACACCGGGGAGCTGTTTTTT. It codes for CASSQIRGHNTGELFF.